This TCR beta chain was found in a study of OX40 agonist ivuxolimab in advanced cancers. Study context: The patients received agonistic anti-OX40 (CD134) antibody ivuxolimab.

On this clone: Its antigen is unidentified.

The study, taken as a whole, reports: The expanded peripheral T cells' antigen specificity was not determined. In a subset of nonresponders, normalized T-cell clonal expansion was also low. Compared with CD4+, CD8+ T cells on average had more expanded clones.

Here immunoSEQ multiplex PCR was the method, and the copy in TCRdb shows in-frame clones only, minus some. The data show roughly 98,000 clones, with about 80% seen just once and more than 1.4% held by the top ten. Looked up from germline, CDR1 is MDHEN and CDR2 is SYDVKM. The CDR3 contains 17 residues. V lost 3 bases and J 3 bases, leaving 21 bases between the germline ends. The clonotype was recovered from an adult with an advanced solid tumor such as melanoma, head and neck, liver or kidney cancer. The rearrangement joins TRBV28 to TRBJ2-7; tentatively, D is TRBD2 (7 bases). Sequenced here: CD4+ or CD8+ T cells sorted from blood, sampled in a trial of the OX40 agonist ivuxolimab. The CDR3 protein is CASSFRGAGTFFYEQYF. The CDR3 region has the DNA TGTGCCAGCAGTTTTCGGGGGGCCGGGACTTTTTTCTACGAGCAGTACTTC.